The 22 T cell receptor beta chains presented below share a single source sample, sequenced in a study of T-cell reconstitution after alpha-beta-depleted transplantation in children. Construction of the TCRbeta library involved unique molecular identifiers. TCRdb re-called the PCR reads with MiXCR, one entry per CDR3 protein. The sample yields fewer than 550,000 distinct CDR3 sequences, more than 9.5% seen once. This specimen was PBMCs, mostly from graft donor cells, taken 180 days after TCRalphabeta/CD19-depleted stem cell transplant. These TCRs come from a female patient aged 2 to 10 who had a stem cell transplant for aplastic anemia, so the T cells may come from the graft donor.

The chain is built from TRBV29-1 and TRBJ1-1, with a tentative D call TRBD1 (6 bases). V was cut by 5 bases and J by 0 bases, with 13 bases left in between. This CDR3 region has 14 residues. Germline loops: CDR1 SQVTM, CDR2 ANQGSEA. CDR3 residues: CSVLRGLVNTEAFF. The CDR3 DNA follows: TGCAGCGTTCTCCGGGGGCTAGTGAACACTGAAGCTTTCTTT.

This clonotype has a handful of counts. The chain uses TRBV5-1 and TRBJ1-1, with TRBD1 identical over 11 bases. The V segment lost 4 bases and the J segment 1 base; nucleotides outside the gene matches: 9. The CDR3 consists of 17 residues. Germline values: CDR1 SGHRS, CDR2 YFSETQ. CDR3 in DNA: TGCGCCAGCAGCACGGGACAGGGGGTAGAGGGGAACACTGAAGCTTTCTTT. Translated: CASSTGQGVEGNTEAFF.

J is TRBJ2-1 and V is TRBV7-2, with 10 bases matching TRBD2. The CDR3 runs 16 residues. Trimming cost V 5 bases and J 1 base; bases outside gene matches: 5. Germline V gene data show CDR1 as SGHTA and CDR2 as FQGNSA. CDR3 region: CASSRSSGSSYNEQFF. The CDR3 DNA reads TGTGCCAGCAGCAGATCTAGCGGGAGTTCCTACAATGAGCAGTTCTTC.

This clonotype came up a few times. This rearrangement joins TRBV28 to TRBJ2-7; the match to TRBD1 covers 8 bases. V gave up 8 bases and J gave up 5 bases; unmatched junction bases: 8. CDR1 is MDHEN and CDR2 is SYDVKM in the germline V gene. The CDR3 has 13 amino acids. The CDR3 here is CASRGQGAHEQYF. The CDR3 region has the DNA TGTGCCAGCCGGGGGCAGGGGGCCCACGAGCAGTACTTC. Full variable domain (rest looked up from reference TRBV28 and TRBJ2-7): DVKVTQSSRYLVKRTGEKVFLECVQDMDHENMFWYRQDPGLGLRLIYFSYDVKMKEKGDIPEGYSVSREKKERFSLILESASTNQTSMYLCASRGQGAHEQYFGPGTRLTVT.

This clonotype was counted at least ten times. The chain carries TRBV20-1 and TRBJ2-1; 10 positions agree with TRBD2. The CDR3 consists of 14 residues. Unmatched junction bases numbered 6, after V lost 6 bases and J lost 4 bases. Germline CDR1 DFQATT, CDR2 SNEGSKA (reference sequence). CDR3 sequence: CSAPPSGGYNEQFF. Here the CDR3 DNA reads TGCAGTGCCCCCCCTAGCGGGGGTTACAATGAGCAGTTCTTC.

V and J are TRBV12-3 or TRBV12-4 and TRBJ1-5; TRBD1 matches 7 bases. The CDR3 length is 14 residues. Trimming took 6 bases from V and 3 from J; bases not matched to a gene: 5. The DNA for the CDR3 is TGTGCCAGCAGGGTCGACAGGGTCAATCAGCCCCAGCATTTT. Its translation is CASRVDRVNQPQHF.

This clonotype was picked up many times. J is TRBJ1-5 and V is TRBV28; possibly TRBD1 for D (5 bases). There are 17 residues in the CDR3. The germline gives CDR1 MDHEN, CDR2 SYDVKM. Trimming removed 5 bases from V and 0 bases from J, with 17 bases in between. The CDR3 spells CASSPMTAYYSNQPQHF. CDR3 coding DNA: TGTGCCAGCAGTCCTATGACAGCCTACTATAGCAATCAGCCCCAGCATTTT.

This clonotype has a count of ten or more. J is TRBJ1-5 and V is TRBV28; unclear D gene. The CDR3 extends over 12 amino acids. Trimming stripped 6 bases from V and 5 bases from J, with 8 bases between. CDR1 and CDR2 from the germline V gene are MDHEN and SYDVKM. DNA of the CDR3: TGTGCCAGCAGCCCACCGGATCAGCCCCAGCATTTT. Protein product: CASSPPDQPQHF.

The chain has TRBV7-6 and TRBJ2-7; 11 nucleotides align to TRBD2. The germline CDR1 and CDR2 sequences are SGHVS and FNYEAQ. This CDR3 is built from 14 residues. The V gene end was trimmed by 4 bases and the J gene end by 6 bases; junction bases not matched to a gene: 5. In DNA, the CDR3 is TGTGCCAGCAGCTGGGGGCTAGCGGGAGGCGAGCAGTACTTC. Its translation: CASSWGLAGGEQYF.

The chain has TRBV27 and TRBJ1-5; 7 positions match TRBD1. Germline CDR1 reads MNHEY; CDR2 reads SMNVEV (reference sequence). The V gene end was trimmed by 3 bases and the J gene end by 2 bases; junction bases not matched to a gene: 7. The CDR3 is 16 residues long. The CDR3 is CASSLIGTAGNQPQHF. The DNA for the CDR3 is TGTGCCAGCAGTTTGATTGGGACAGCCGGCAATCAGCCCCAGCATTTT.

This clonotype showed up many times. The rearrangement links TRBV12-3 or TRBV12-4 to TRBJ2-3, with D hard to call. Trimming pared 3 bases from V and 9 bases from J, leaving 13 bases between. The CDR3 loop spans 13 amino acids. CDR3 sequence: CASSLPGVRTQYF. The CDR3 nucleotides read TGTGCCAGCAGTTTGCCTGGGGTCAGGACGCAGTATTTT.

This clonotype has at least ten counts. This chain uses TRBV29-1 with TRBJ2-7, with 10 bases lining up with TRBD2. The germline CDR1 and CDR2 sequences are SQVTM and ANQGSEA. Unmatched junction bases numbered 11, after V lost 0 bases and J lost 3 bases. The CDR3 has 17 amino acids. The DNA for the CDR3 is TGCAGCGTTGAAGACCTTTCCCCTAGCGGGAGCCTCTACGAGCAGTACTTC. As protein: CSVEDLSPSGSLYEQYF.

The chain combines TRBV9 with TRBJ2-1; TRBD2 matches 7 bases. Unmatched junction bases numbered 11, after V lost 5 bases and J lost 9 bases. The germline V gene encodes CDR1 SGDLS and CDR2 YYNGEE. The CDR3 length is 14 residues. CDR3 in amino acids: CASSLAEIHPEQFF. CDR3 in DNA: TGTGCCAGCAGTCTAGCGGAGATACATCCTGAGCAGTTCTTC.

This chain joins TRBV3-1 and TRBJ2-4, with D unclear. From germline, CDR1 is LGHDT and CDR2 YNNKEL (reference sequence). This CDR3 is built from 17 residues. Trimming took 0 bases from V and 1 from J, leaving 13 bases between them. CDR3 sequence (DNA): TGTGCCAGCAGCCAAGATTACCCGAAACTGGCCAAAAACATTCAGTACTTC. This sequence encodes CASSQDYPKLAKNIQYF. Variable domain in full (rest from reference TRBV3-1 and TRBJ2-4): DTAVSQTPKYLVTQMGNDKSIKCEQNLGHDTMYWYKQDSKKFLKIMFSYNNKELIINETVPNRFSPKSPDKAHLNLHINSLELGDSAVYFCASSQDYPKLAKNIQYFGAGTRLSVL.

This clonotype has ten or more counts. The CDR3 here is CASSLQEYSNQPQHF. For the CDR3, the DNA is TGTGCCAGCAGTCTACAGGAGTATAGCAATCAGCCCCAGCATTTT. This rearrangement joins TRBV6-5 to TRBJ1-5; D perhaps matches TRBD1 (5 bases). With 5 bases removed from V and 0 bases from J, the gap between germline ends came to 11 bases. The CDR3 runs to 15 residues. Germline CDR1 reads MNHEY; CDR2 reads SVGAGI.

This clonotype was seen more than once but under ten times. The chain couples TRBV29-1 to TRBJ1-5; perhaps TRBD1 as D (6 bases). The CDR3 has 14 residues. Trimming removed 7 bases at V and 0 bases at J, with 13 bases between. Per germline, CDR1 SQVTM and CDR2 ANQGSEA. CDR3 residues: CSANQGNSNQPQHF. The CDR3 DNA reads as TGCAGCGCGAACCAGGGGAATAGCAATCAGCCCCAGCATTTT.

This clonotype was counted at least ten times. This chain joins TRBV12-3 or TRBV12-4 and TRBJ2-7; D is perhaps TRBD1 or TRBD2 (5 bases each). CDR3 length equals 14 residues. V was trimmed by 1 base and J by 2 bases, leaving 9 bases between them. CDR3 nucleotide sequence: TGTGCCAGCAGTTTAGGGGACGTTCCCTACGAGCAGTACTTC. It encodes CASSLGDVPYEQYF.

V usage is TRBV7-4 and J usage is TRBJ1-3; TRBD1 is a possible D gene (6 bases). Between the trimmed V and J ends, which lost 7 bases and 0 bases, there was a span of 10 bases. Germline CDR1 reads SGHVT; CDR2 reads SQSDAQ. The CDR3 runs 14 residues. The CDR3 spells CASTPTGSGNTIYF. The CDR3 DNA sequence: TGTGCCAGCACTCCGACAGGCTCTGGAAACACCATATATTTT.

A few counts support this clonotype. The V and J genes are TRBV29-1 and TRBJ2-5, with 7 bases aligning to TRBD2. V gave up 0 bases and J gave up 4 bases; unmatched junction bases: 17. The germline V gene encodes CDR1 SQVTM and CDR2 ANQGSEA. There are 18 residues in the CDR3. The CDR3, as DNA: TGCAGCGTTGAAGATCGCCCCCCCTGGGGGGGAAAGGGAGAGACCCAGTACTTC. Translating it yields CSVEDRPPWGGKGETQYF.

This clonotype came up a few times. The chain carries TRBV25-1 and TRBJ2-3; 11 bases are a match to TRBD2. This CDR3 has 19 residues. Germline CDR1 and CDR2: MGHDK and SYGVNS. The trim removed 4 bases at V and 2 bases at J, leaving 14 bases unmatched. CDR3 residues: CASSVTGVIAGGPTDTQYF. DNA for the CDR3: TGTGCCAGCAGTGTAACAGGGGTGATAGCGGGGGGGCCCACAGATACGCAGTATTTT.

V gene TRBV27 combines with J gene TRBJ1-2, with a weak D call TRBD1 (6 bases). V lost 2 bases, J lost 2 bases, and 9 bases lay in between. The CDR3 is 14 amino acids. Looked up from germline, CDR1 is MNHEY and CDR2 is SMNVEV (reference sequence). The CDR3 region is CASSLVRGNYGYTF. DNA of the CDR3: TGTGCCAGCAGTTTAGTCAGGGGAAACTATGGCTACACCTTC.

This clonotype was found many times. The chain joins TRBV12-3 or TRBV12-4 to TRBJ2-1, with D perhaps TRBD2 (5 bases). CDR3 length equals 14 residues. The V end was cut by 5 bases, the J end by 4 bases, with 12 bases between. The CDR3 DNA reads TGTGCCAGCAGTGAGACTAACCCATACAATGAGCAGTTCTTC. It is translated as CASSETNPYNEQFF.